The 19 T cell receptor beta chains given below trace back to one sample, sequenced in a study of PD-1 blockade in classical Hodgkin lymphoma. Produced via immunoSEQ multiplex PCR; TCRdb's table is partial and in-frame only. The sample has some 23,000 clones, about four fifths seen once. Each patient's relapse followed autologous stem cell transplantation, and brentuximab vedotin exposure varied. Source: peripheral blood mononuclear cells (PBMCs), taken before the second cycle of nivolumab. These receptors all come from a human donor with classical Hodgkin lymphoma.

The chain carries TRBV5-1 and TRBJ1-3; TRBD1 agrees at 9 bases. J gave up 3 bases and V 0 bases, and 7 bases lay outside the gene matches. Germline CDR1 is SGHRS and CDR2 is YFSETQ. The CDR3 length is 17 residues. The CDR3 sequence is CASSLEWTGALGNTIYF. DNA of the CDR3: TGCGCCAGCAGCTTGGAATGGACAGGGGCACTTGGAAACACCATATATTTT.

By frequency in the sample, this clone is medium-sized (0.01 to 0.1%). This rearrangement joins TRBV2 to TRBJ1-2, with 7 bases fitting TRBD1. Unmatched junction bases numbered 3, after V lost 1 base and J lost 4 bases. There are 14 residues in the CDR3. The V gene's germline CDR1 is SNHLY and CDR2 FYNNEI. As DNA, the CDR3 is TGTGCCAGCAGTGAAGGCAGGGGGGCCTATGGCTACACCTTC. Translated: CASSEGRGAYGYTF.

V gene TRBV30 combines with J gene TRBJ2-7, with 7 bases matching TRBD2. Per the germline V gene, CDR1 is GTSNPN and CDR2 is SVGIG (reference sequence). Trimming took 3 bases from V and 2 from J; bases not matched to a gene: 10. The length of the CDR3 is 15 residues. The CDR3 sequence is CAWRVPSGLAYEQYF. CDR3 nucleotides: TGTGCCTGGAGGGTTCCTAGCGGTCTAGCCTACGAGCAGTACTTC.

This chain links TRBV5-1 with TRBJ1-4; D unclear. From germline, CDR1 is SGHRS and CDR2 YFSETQ. V was cut by 7 bases and J by 0 bases, with 13 bases left in between. CDR3 length: 15 residues. The CDR3 region is CASGPWPATNEKLFF. DNA for the CDR3: TGCGCCAGCGGCCCTTGGCCTGCAACTAATGAAAAACTGTTTTTT.

This rearrangement joins TRBV11-3 to TRBJ1-3; TRBD1 matches 8 bases. The CDR3 covers 15 residues. The V and J ends lost 5 bases and 4 bases, in that order; junction bases with no gene match: 7. Germline V gene data show CDR1 as SGHNT and CDR2 as YENEEA. CDR3 amino acids: CASSPGQGPGNTIYF. CDR3 nucleotide sequence: TGTGCCAGCAGCCCCGGACAGGGCCCCGGAAACACCATATATTTT.

This rearrangement joins TRBV6-5 to TRBJ2-7; no firm D call. The CDR3 totals 11 residues. V was clipped by 6 bases and J by 3 bases, with 6 bases between them. Germline CDR1 MNHEY, CDR2 SVGAGI. CDR3 protein: CASRANYEQYF. The CDR3 region has the DNA TGTGCCAGCAGGGCCAACTACGAGCAGTACTTC.

The V call is TRBV6-6, the J call TRBJ2-2, with unresolved D. Germline loops: CDR1 MNHNY, CDR2 SVGAGI (reference sequence). Trimming shortened V by 0 bases and J by 0 bases, and 5 bases separated the two germline ends. The CDR3 runs 15 residues. The CDR3 bases are TGTGCCAGCAGTTACTCCCCAGCGAACACCGGGGAGCTGTTTTTT. Encoded protein: CASSYSPANTGELFF.

The chain recombines TRBV6-5 with TRBJ2-7; D unresolved. V shed 2 bases and J shed 6 bases, with 11 bases lying between them. The CDR3 extends over 13 amino acids. Germline CDR1 MNHEY, CDR2 SVGAGI. This chain's CDR3 is CASSYSQYFEQYF. CDR3 bases: TGTGCCAGCAGTTACAGCCAGTATTTCGAGCAGTACTTC.

V and J are TRBV6-5 and TRBJ1-4; D is unclear. The germline V and J ends were trimmed by 5 bases and 6 bases, with 16 bases remaining between them. The CDR3 consists of 15 residues. Germline CDR1 reads MNHEY; CDR2 reads SVGAGI. CDR3 in amino acids: CASSPSMSVDEKLFF. The CDR3 bases are TGTGCCAGCAGTCCGAGTATGTCCGTTGATGAAAAACTGTTTTTT.

This chain uses TRBV25-1 with TRBJ2-2, with 7 nucleotides matching TRBD1. Germline CDR1 is MGHDK and CDR2 is SYGVNS. Losses at the gene ends were 8 bases for V and 0 bases for J; bases not matched to a gene: 6. There are 15 residues in the CDR3. The CDR3 is CASQGQDSNTGELFF. Written as DNA, the CDR3 is TGTGCCAGCCAAGGACAGGACTCGAACACCGGGGAGCTGTTTTTT.

J is TRBJ2-1 and V is TRBV25-1; the D is unclear. V was pared by 2 bases and J by 5 bases, with 7 bases between. CDR3 size: 13 residues. Germline lookup yields CDR1 MGHDK and CDR2 SYGVNS. The CDR3 region has the DNA TGTGCCAGCAGTGAACCCCGACACAATGAGCAGTTCTTC. It is translated as CASSEPRHNEQFF. Full variable domain (missing parts from reference TRBV25-1 and TRBJ2-1): EADIYQTPRYLVIGTGKKITLECSQTMGHDKMYWYQQDPGMELHLIHYSYGVNSTEKGDLSSESTVSRIRTEHFPLTLESARPSHTSQYLCASSEPRHNEQFFGPGTRLTVL.

The rearrangement uses TRBV27 and TRBJ2-6; D perhaps matches TRBD2 (6 bases). V lost 7 bases, J lost 2 bases, and 12 bases lay in between. There are 15 residues in the CDR3. Germline lookup yields CDR1 MNHEY and CDR2 SMNVEV (reference sequence). CDR3 in DNA: TGTGCCAGCACCAACGGGGGTACTGGGGCCAACGTCCTGACTTTC. It specifies CASTNGGTGANVLTF.

The rearrangement uses TRBV2 and TRBJ2-3; perhaps TRBD2 as D (5 bases). The germline V gene encodes CDR1 SNHLY and CDR2 FYNNEI. V lost 0 bases, J lost 7 bases, and 11 bases lay in between. This CDR3 spans 14 amino acids. CDR3 nucleotide sequence: TGTGCCAGCAGTGAAGCGGGTAGCGAGTATACGCAGTATTTT. Translating it yields CASSEAGSEYTQYF.

This clone is medium-sized by share. V usage is TRBV5-4 and J usage is TRBJ1-6; D gene unclear. The germline V gene has CDR1 SGHNT and CDR2 YYREEE (reference sequence). The CDR3 is made up of 19 amino acids. V gave up 1 base and J gave up 8 bases, with 25 bases separating them. The CDR3: CASSLSIRTSRGGYSPLHF. The CDR3 coding sequence is TGTGCCAGCAGCTTGTCGATCAGAACGTCCCGAGGCGGGTATTCACCCCTCCACTTT.

This chain links TRBV25-1 with TRBJ2-3; TRBD2 aligns across 8 bases. Per germline, CDR1 MGHDK and CDR2 SYGVNS. V shed 4 bases, J shed 1 base, and the junction held 7 bases outside the gene matches. This CDR3 spans 16 amino acids. The CDR3 loop reads CASSGSGGLGTDTQYF. For the CDR3, the DNA is TGTGCCAGCAGTGGGAGCGGGGGCCTAGGCACAGATACGCAGTATTTT.

This chain links TRBV7-8 with TRBJ1-1; 8 bases align to TRBD1. From germline, CDR1 is SGHVS and CDR2 FQNEAQ. Losses at the gene ends were 1 base for V and 10 bases for J; bases not matched to a gene: 5. The CDR3 loop spans 13 amino acids. CDR3 DNA: TGTGCCAGCAGCTTAGGGCAGGGGGCTGGAGCTTTCTTT. Amino acid sequence: CASSLGQGAGAFF.

The count of this clone is one. The chain joins TRBV7-8 to TRBJ1-4; D possibly corresponds to TRBD1 (6 bases). CDR1 SGHVS and CDR2 FQNEAQ come from the germline V gene. V lost 2 bases, J lost 6 bases, and 25 bases lay in between. The CDR3 sequence is 19 residues long. CDR3 residues: CASSLNPLYKGEKDEKLFF. CDR3 DNA sequence: TGTGCCAGCAGCTTAAACCCCCTTTATAAGGGGGAAAAGGATGAAAAACTGTTTTTT.

This chain uses TRBV19 with TRBJ1-5; D uncertain. The CDR3 length is 10 residues. The V gene lost 8 bases and the J gene lost 6 bases, with 5 bases spanning the gap. CDR1 is LNHDA and CDR2 is SQIVND in the germline V gene (reference sequence). The CDR3 loop reads CASGVQPQHF. The CDR3 nucleotides read TGTGCCAGTGGCGTTCAGCCCCAGCATTTT.

The rearrangement uses TRBV25-1 and TRBJ1-5; tentatively, D is TRBD1 (5 bases). V was pared by 4 bases and J by 0 bases, with 10 bases between. The CDR3 is made up of 15 amino acids. CDR1 is MGHDK and CDR2 is SYGVNS in the germline V gene. The CDR3 coding sequence is TGTGCCAGCAGTGCTCCAGGGTCTAGCAATCAGCCCCAGCATTTT. The encoded protein is CASSAPGSSNQPQHF.